The 6 T cell receptor beta chains reported below all come from one sample, sequenced in a study of blood T cell repertoires in COVID-19. TCRdb keeps only in-frame clones here, not all; method: immunoSEQ multiplex PCR. The sample carries 300,000 to 350,000 clones, approximately 91% recorded once. The material sequenced was PBMCs or T cells enriched from blood (not recorded which). The receptors shown here come from a woman aged 25 to 39 who had been exposed to COVID-19.

The V and J genes are TRBV30 and TRBJ2-2; possible D gene TRBD1, 6 bases. Germline lookup yields CDR1 GTSNPN and CDR2 SVGIG (reference sequence). The CDR3 contains 15 residues. Trimming stripped 3 bases from V and 1 base from J, with 12 bases between. The CDR3 sequence is CAWSKGHMNTGELFF. For the CDR3, the DNA is TGTGCCTGGAGCAAGGGACATATGAACACCGGGGAGCTGTTTTTT.

This rearrangement joins TRBV3-1 (or the pseudogene TRBV3-2) to TRBJ1-3; D remains ambiguous. The length of the CDR3 is 16 residues. V was shortened by 4 bases and J by 0 bases, with 13 bases between the two germline ends. Germline lookup yields CDR1 LGHDT and CDR2 YNNKEL (reference sequence). In DNA, the CDR3 is TGTGCCAGCAGCCTACCACGCCGGGTCTCTGGAAACACCATATATTTT. It codes for CASSLPRRVSGNTIYF.

V is TRBV7-8 and J is TRBJ1-1; D is unclear. CDR1 is SGHVS, CDR2 FQNEAQ, per germline. V gave up 1 base and J gave up 0 bases, with 9 bases separating them. The CDR3 sequence is 15 residues long. CDR3: CASSLVGAVNTEAFF. The CDR3 region has the DNA TGTGCCAGCAGCTTAGTAGGCGCGGTGAACACTGAAGCTTTCTTT.

The chain couples TRBV5-6 to TRBJ2-7; TRBD2 might be the D (6 bases). The V end lost 0 bases, the J end lost 2 bases, and 12 bases lay between the germline ends. Germline V gene lookup returns CDR1 SGHDT and CDR2 YYEEEE. The CDR3 sequence is 15 residues long. The CDR3 DNA reads as TGTGCCAGCAGCTTGGCCCCGGGGGTGACCTACGAGCAGTACTTC. It is translated as CASSLAPGVTYEQYF.

This clone has just a few counts. The gene calls are TRBV19 and TRBJ2-3; D might be TRBD2 (7 bases). This CDR3 is built from 14 residues. V dropped 6 bases and J dropped 4 bases, with 14 bases sitting between them. Germline CDR1 and CDR2: LNHDA and SQIVND (reference sequence). DNA for the CDR3: TGTGCCAGTAGGCTTCGAGGGGGGGCAGATACGCAGTATTTT. As protein: CASRLRGGADTQYF.

The V gene is TRBV24-1, the J gene TRBJ1-2; D not certain. V was cut by 3 bases and J by 6 bases, with 7 bases left in between. Germline V gene lookup returns CDR1 KGHDR and CDR2 SFDVKD. The CDR3 covers 12 residues. CDR3 amino acids: CATSDRGHGYTF. CDR3 DNA sequence: TGTGCCACCAGTGATCGGGGTCATGGCTACACCTTC.